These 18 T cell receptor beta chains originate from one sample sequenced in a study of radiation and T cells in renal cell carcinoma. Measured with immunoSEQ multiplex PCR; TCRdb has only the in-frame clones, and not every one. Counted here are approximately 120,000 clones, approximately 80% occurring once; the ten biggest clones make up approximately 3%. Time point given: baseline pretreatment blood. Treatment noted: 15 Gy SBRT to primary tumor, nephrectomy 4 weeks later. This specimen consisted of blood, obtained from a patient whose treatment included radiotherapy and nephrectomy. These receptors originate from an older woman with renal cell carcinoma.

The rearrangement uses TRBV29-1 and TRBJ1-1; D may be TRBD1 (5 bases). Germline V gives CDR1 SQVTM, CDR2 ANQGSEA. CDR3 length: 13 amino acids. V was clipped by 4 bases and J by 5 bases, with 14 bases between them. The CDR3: CSVGPGMRTEAFF. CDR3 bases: TGCAGCGTTGGCCCAGGGATGAGGACTGAAGCTTTCTTT.

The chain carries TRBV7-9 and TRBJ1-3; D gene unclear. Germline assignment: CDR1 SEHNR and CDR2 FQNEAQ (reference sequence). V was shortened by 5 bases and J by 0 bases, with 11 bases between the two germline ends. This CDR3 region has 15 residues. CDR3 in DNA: TGTGCCAGCAGCGACCCAGGTCCCTCTGGAAACACCATATATTTT. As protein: CASSDPGPSGNTIYF.

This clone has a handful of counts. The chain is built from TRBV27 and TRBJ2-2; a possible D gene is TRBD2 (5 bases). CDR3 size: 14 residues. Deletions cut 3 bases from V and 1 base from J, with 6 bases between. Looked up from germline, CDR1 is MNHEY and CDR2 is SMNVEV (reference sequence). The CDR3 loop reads CASSFGLNTGELFF. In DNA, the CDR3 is TGTGCCAGCAGTTTCGGACTGAACACCGGGGAGCTGTTTTTT.

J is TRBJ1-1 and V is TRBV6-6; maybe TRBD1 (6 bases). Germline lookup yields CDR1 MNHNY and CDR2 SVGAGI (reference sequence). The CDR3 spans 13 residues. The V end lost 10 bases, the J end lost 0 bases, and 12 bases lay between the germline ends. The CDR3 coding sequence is TGTGCCACCTCAGGGGACATGAACACTGAAGCTTTCTTT. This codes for CATSGDMNTEAFF.

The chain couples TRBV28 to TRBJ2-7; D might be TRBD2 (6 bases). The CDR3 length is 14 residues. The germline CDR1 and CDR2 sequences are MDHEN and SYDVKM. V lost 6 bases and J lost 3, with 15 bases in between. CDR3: CASSRRGSYYEQYF. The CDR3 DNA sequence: TGTGCCAGCAGCCGCCGGGGGAGTTACTACGAGCAGTACTTC.

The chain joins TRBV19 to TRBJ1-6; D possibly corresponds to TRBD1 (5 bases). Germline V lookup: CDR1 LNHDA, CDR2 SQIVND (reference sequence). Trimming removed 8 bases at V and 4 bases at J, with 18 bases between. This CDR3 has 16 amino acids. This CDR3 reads CASGTGTEIYNSPLHF. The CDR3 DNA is TGTGCCAGTGGAACCGGGACGGAGATATATAATTCACCCCTCCACTTT.

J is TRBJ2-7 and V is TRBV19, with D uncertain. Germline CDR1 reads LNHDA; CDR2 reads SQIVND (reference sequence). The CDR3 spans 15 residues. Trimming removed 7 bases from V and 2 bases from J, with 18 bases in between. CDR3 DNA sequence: TGTGCCAGTAAGGTCGGTCCCGAGATCACCTACGAGCAGTACTTC. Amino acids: CASKVGPEITYEQYF.

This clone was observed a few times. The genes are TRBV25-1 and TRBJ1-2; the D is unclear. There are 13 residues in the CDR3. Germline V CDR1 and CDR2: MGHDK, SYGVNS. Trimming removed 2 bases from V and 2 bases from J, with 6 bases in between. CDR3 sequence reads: CASSEGINYGYTF. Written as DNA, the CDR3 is TGTGCCAGCAGTGAAGGGATAAACTATGGCTACACCTTC.

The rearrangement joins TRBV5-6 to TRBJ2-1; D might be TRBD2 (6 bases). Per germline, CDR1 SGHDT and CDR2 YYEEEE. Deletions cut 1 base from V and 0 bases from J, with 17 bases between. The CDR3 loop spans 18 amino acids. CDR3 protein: CASSLRRGTTVSYNEQFF. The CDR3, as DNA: TGTGCCAGCAGCTTGAGGCGGGGAACCACTGTCTCCTACAATGAGCAGTTCTTC.

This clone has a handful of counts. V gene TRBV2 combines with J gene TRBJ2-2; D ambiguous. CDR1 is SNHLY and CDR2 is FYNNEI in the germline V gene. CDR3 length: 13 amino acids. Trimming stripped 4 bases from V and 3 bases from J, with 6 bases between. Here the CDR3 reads CASSGGYTGELFF. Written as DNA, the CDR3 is TGTGCCAGCAGTGGGGGATACACCGGGGAGCTGTTTTTT.

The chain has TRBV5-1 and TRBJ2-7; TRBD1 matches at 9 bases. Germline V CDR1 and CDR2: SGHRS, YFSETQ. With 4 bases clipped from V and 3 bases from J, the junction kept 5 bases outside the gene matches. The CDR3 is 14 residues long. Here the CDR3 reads CASSPLGQGYEQYF. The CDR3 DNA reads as TGCGCCAGCAGCCCGCTGGGACAGGGCTACGAGCAGTACTTC.

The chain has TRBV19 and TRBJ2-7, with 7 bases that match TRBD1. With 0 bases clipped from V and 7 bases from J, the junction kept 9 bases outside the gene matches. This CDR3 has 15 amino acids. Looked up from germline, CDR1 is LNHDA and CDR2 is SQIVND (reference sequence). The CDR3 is CASSIERQGLGEQYF. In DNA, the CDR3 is TGTGCCAGTAGTATAGAGAGACAGGGCCTCGGGGAGCAGTACTTC.

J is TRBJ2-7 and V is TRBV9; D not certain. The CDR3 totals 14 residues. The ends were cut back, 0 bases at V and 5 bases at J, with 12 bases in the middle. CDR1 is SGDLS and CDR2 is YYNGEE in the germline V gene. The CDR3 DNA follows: TGTGCCAGCAGCGTAGCGCCGAACTCGGACGAGCAGTACTTC. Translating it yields CASSVAPNSDEQYF.

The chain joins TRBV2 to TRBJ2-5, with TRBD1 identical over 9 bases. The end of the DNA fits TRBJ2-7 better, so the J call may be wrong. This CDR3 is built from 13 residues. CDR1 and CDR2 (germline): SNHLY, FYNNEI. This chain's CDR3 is CASSDRGPYEQYF. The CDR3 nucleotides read TGTGCCAGCTCGGACAGGGGCCCCTACGAGCAGTACTTC.

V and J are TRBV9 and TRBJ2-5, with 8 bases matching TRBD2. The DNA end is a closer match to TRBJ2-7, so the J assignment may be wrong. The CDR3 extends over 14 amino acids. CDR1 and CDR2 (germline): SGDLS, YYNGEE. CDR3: CASSLAGGLYEQYF. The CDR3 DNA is TGTGCCAGTTCCCTTGCGGGAGGTCTCTACGAGCAGTACTTC.

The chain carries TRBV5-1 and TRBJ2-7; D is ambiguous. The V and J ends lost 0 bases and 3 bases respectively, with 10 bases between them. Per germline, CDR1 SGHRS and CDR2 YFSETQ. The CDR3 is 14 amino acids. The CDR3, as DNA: TGCGCCAGCAGCTTGGTATCGGCGGACTACGAGCAGTACTTC. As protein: CASSLVSADYEQYF.

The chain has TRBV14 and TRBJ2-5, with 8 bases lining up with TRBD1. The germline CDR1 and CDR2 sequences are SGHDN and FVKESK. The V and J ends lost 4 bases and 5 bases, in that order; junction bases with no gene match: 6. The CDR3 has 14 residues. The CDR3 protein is CASSPRTGKETQYF. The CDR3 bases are TGTGCCAGCAGCCCCCGGACAGGGAAGGAGACCCAGTACTTC.

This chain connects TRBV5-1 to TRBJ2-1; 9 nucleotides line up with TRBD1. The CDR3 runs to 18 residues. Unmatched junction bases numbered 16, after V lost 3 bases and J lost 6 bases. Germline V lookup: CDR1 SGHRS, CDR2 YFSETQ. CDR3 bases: TGCGCCAGCAGCTATGAACCGCTTGGGACAGGGAATAGCAATGAGCAGTTCTTC. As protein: CASSYEPLGTGNSNEQFF.